The 32 T cell receptor beta chains below were found in one sample sequenced in a study of identical twins. Each CDR3 protein is one row after TCRdb ran MiXCR on the 5' RACE reads. This sample has 400,000 to 600,000 distinct CDR3 sequences; 20% to 25% occur once, and the top ten carry more than 0.4%. These data also formed part of another study, on yellow fever vaccine responses in identical twins.

The specimen was CD4+ T cells sorted from blood. All receptors derive from a woman younger than 30 in good health.

This clonotype has just one count. The rearrangement joins TRBV24-1 to TRBJ1-5, with D unresolved. CDR3 size: 14 residues. Germline loops: CDR1 KGHDR, CDR2 SFDVKD. V was trimmed by 0 bases and J by 1 base, leaving 3 bases between them. Here the CDR3 DNA reads TGTGCCACCAGTGATTTGGCCAGCAATCAGCCCCAGCATTTT. Translation gives CATSDLASNQPQHF.

The table lists this clonotype with a few counts. V gene TRBV12-3 or TRBV12-4 combines with J gene TRBJ1-1; no clear D gene. This CDR3 spans 14 amino acids. V was clipped by 7 bases and J by 1 base, with 13 bases between them. The CDR3 DNA is TGTGCCAGCACCAATCCCCCCAAGAACACTGAAGCTTTCTTT. Protein product: CASTNPPKNTEAFF.

This clonotype was counted at least ten times. The chain links TRBV12-3 or TRBV12-4 to TRBJ2-2, with D tentatively TRBD2 (6 bases). Trimming took 3 bases from V and 6 from J, leaving 20 bases between them. The CDR3 length is 17 residues. CDR3 nucleotide sequence: TGTGCCAGCAGTTTCGCGGGGAACCGTCTGAGCCCCGGGGAGCTGTTTTTT. It translates to CASSFAGNRLSPGELFF.

This clonotype has only a few counts. The V gene is TRBV2, the J gene TRBJ2-7; 11 positions match TRBD2. Germline V lookup: CDR1 SNHLY, CDR2 FYNNEI. The CDR3 runs to 14 residues. V trimming: 7 bases; J trimming: 0 bases; junction bases outside the gene matches: 2. CDR3 in DNA: TGTGCCAGCAAAACTAGCGGGAGCTCCTACGAGCAGTACTTC. Protein product: CASKTSGSSYEQYF.

The CDR3 DNA reads TGCGCCAGCAGTGTCCAAGCGGGAGAGGGGACCGGGGAGCTGTTTTTT. It specifies CASSVQAGEGTGELFF. The chain has TRBV10-2 and TRBJ2-2; 8 nucleotides agree with TRBD2. This CDR3 is 16 amino acids long. Unmatched junction bases numbered 9, after V lost 4 bases and J lost 5 bases. Germline V gene lookup returns CDR1 WSHSY and CDR2 SAAADI.

This clonotype was detected a few times. CDR3 protein: CSAPGVGARNEQFF. The CDR3 nucleotides are TGCAGTGCTCCCGGTGTGGGGGCGAGAAATGAGCAGTTCTTC. The chain uses TRBV20-1 and TRBJ2-1, with a weak D call TRBD1 (6 bases). V was pared by 5 bases and J by 7 bases, with 18 bases between. Germline assignment: CDR1 DFQATT and CDR2 SNEGSKA (reference sequence). This CDR3 is 14 amino acids long.

This chain joins TRBV6-5 and TRBJ1-2; D uncertain. CDR1 is MNHEY and CDR2 is SVGAGI in the germline V gene. V lost 0 bases and J lost 4, with 12 bases in between. The CDR3 runs 15 residues. CDR3 nucleotides: TGTGCCAGCAGTTACTCGAGTGAACACCCCTATGGCTACACCTTC. Residues: CASSYSSEHPYGYTF.

This clonotype has more than one count but fewer than ten. The chain links TRBV6-5 to TRBJ2-3; D might be TRBD2 (5 bases). This CDR3 spans 15 amino acids. V shed 4 bases and J shed 0 bases, with 11 bases lying between them. Per germline, CDR1 MNHEY and CDR2 SVGAGI. Here the CDR3 reads CASSSFGVSTDTQYF. The CDR3 region has the DNA TGTGCCAGCAGTTCCTTCGGGGTTAGCACAGATACGCAGTATTTT.

J is TRBJ1-1 and V is TRBV28; 10 bases match TRBD1. CDR1 is MDHEN, CDR2 SYDVKM, per germline. The CDR3 runs to 15 residues. V was pared by 6 bases and J by 4 bases, with 8 bases of the junction left unmatched. The CDR3 region has the DNA TGTGCCAGCAGCCAATCGACAGGGGGCTTCACTGAAGCTTTCTTT. Translated: CASSQSTGGFTEAFF.

In this sample, this clonotype turned up a few times. The chain combines TRBV18 with TRBJ2-5; 13 bases align to TRBD2. After removal of 3 bases from V and 1 base from J, the junction contained 8 bases not matched to a gene. CDR1 KGHSH and CDR2 LQKENI come from the germline V gene. This CDR3 region has 18 residues. DNA of the CDR3: TGTGCCAGCTCACCGGGACTAGCGGGACCGGCAGGCCAAGAGACCCAGTACTTC. Its protein is CASSPGLAGPAGQETQYF.

The chain recombines TRBV20-1 with TRBJ2-3; no clear D. The CDR3 contains 14 residues. The germline CDR1 and CDR2 sequences are DFQATT and SNEGSKA (reference sequence). The V end lost 4 bases, the J end lost 2 bases, and 13 bases lay between the germline ends. This CDR3 is CSAIDLKTTDTQYF. The CDR3 DNA is TGCAGTGCTATTGACCTTAAAACCACAGATACGCAGTATTTT.

This clonotype was observed a few times. This chain connects TRBV12-3 or TRBV12-4 to TRBJ1-2, with D hard to call. The V end was cut by 11 bases, the J end by 4 bases, with 17 bases between. The CDR3 spans 13 residues. The chain's CDR3 is CAGTGDNSYGYTF. DNA for the CDR3: TGTGCCGGAACGGGTGACAACTCCTATGGCTACACCTTC.

This chain joins TRBV6-5 and TRBJ1-2; unclear D gene. V dropped 6 bases and J dropped 3 bases, with 8 bases sitting between them. There are 12 residues in the CDR3. Looked up from germline, CDR1 is MNHEY and CDR2 is SVGAGI. The CDR3 sequence is CASRGRDYGYTF. Written as DNA, the CDR3 is TGTGCCAGCAGGGGCCGGGACTATGGCTACACCTTC.

The V and J genes are TRBV7-9 and TRBJ2-5; TRBD2 agrees at 7 bases. This CDR3 spans 17 amino acids. J lost 4 bases, V lost 5 bases, and 16 bases had no gene match. Per germline, CDR1 SEHNR and CDR2 FQNEAQ (reference sequence). The CDR3 sequence is CASSPGTKQLEGETQYF. CDR3 sequence (DNA): TGTGCCAGCAGCCCTGGGACTAAACAACTTGAGGGAGAGACCCAGTACTTC.

The V gene is TRBV2, the J gene TRBJ1-6, with 9 bases identical to TRBD1. Germline assignment: CDR1 SNHLY and CDR2 FYNNEI. The V and J ends lost 5 bases and 10 bases, in that order; junction bases with no gene match: 12. CDR3 length: 16 residues. CDR3 DNA: TGTGCCAGCAGTTCTCAGGCGGGGACAGGGCGATCACCCCTCCACTTT. It encodes CASSSQAGTGRSPLHF.

The genes are TRBV12-3 or TRBV12-4 and TRBJ2-5; 7 bases are a match to TRBD1. This CDR3 region has 15 residues. V lost 5 bases, J lost 9 bases, and 15 bases stayed unmatched. CDR3 residues: CASSRSDYEGAAQYF. CDR3 nucleotides: TGTGCCAGCAGTCGAAGCGACTATGAGGGGGCGGCCCAGTACTTC.

This clonotype was counted only a few times. This rearrangement joins TRBV12-3 or TRBV12-4 to TRBJ2-3; TRBD2 is a possible D gene (5 bases). V was trimmed by 4 bases and J by 2 bases, leaving 13 bases between them. This CDR3 is built from 15 residues. The CDR3 sequence is CASSYLAQSTDTQYF. The CDR3 nucleotides read TGTGCCAGCAGTTACCTAGCCCAGTCCACAGATACGCAGTATTTT.

This clonotype was observed a handful of times. J is TRBJ1-4 and V is TRBV12-3 or TRBV12-4, with D unresolved. The CDR3 covers 13 residues. Trimming took 2 bases from V and 8 from J, leaving 9 bases between them. CDR3 bases: TGTGCCAGCAGTTTATTGGTGGGGGAAAAACTGTTTTTT. Its protein product is CASSLLVGEKLFF.

V and J are TRBV7-2 and TRBJ2-1; D is tentatively TRBD1 or TRBD2 (7 bases each). The CDR3 loop spans 17 amino acids. Trimming shortened V by 0 bases and J by 8 bases, and 20 bases separated the two germline ends. The germline CDR1 and CDR2 sequences are SGHTA and FQGNSA. The CDR3 is CASSLASGGGSVHEQFF. The CDR3, as DNA: TGTGCCAGCAGCTTAGCGTCAGGGGGAGGGAGTGTCCATGAGCAGTTCTTC.

V usage is TRBV4-1 and J usage is TRBJ2-7; D possibly matches TRBD1 or TRBD2 (5 bases each). Per germline, CDR1 MGHRA and CDR2 YSYEKL. V gave up 4 bases and J gave up 2 bases, with 21 bases separating them. The CDR3 has 17 residues. The CDR3 here is CASSRDPGGTYTYEQYF. CDR3 nucleotides: TGCGCCAGCAGCCGCGACCCGGGTGGGACCTATACCTACGAGCAGTACTTC.

This clonotype was seen a few times. The rearrangement links TRBV25-1 to TRBJ2-2; D call uncertain. V dropped 3 bases and J dropped 6 bases, with 14 bases sitting between them. This CDR3 spans 15 amino acids. CDR1 MGHDK and CDR2 SYGVNS come from the germline V gene. The CDR3 DNA is TGTGCCAGCAGTGATGGCCAAACTATTTCCGGGGAGCTGTTTTTT. It translates to CASSDGQTISGELFF.

In its sample, this clonotype was seen a few times. The chain employs TRBV2 and TRBJ2-1, with D perhaps TRBD1 (6 bases). This CDR3 region has 16 residues. Germline loops: CDR1 SNHLY, CDR2 FYNNEI. Trimming stripped 6 bases from V and 0 bases from J, with 15 bases between. The CDR3 sequence: CASSARGPISYNEQFF. DNA of the CDR3: TGTGCCAGCAGCGCCAGGGGACCCATCTCCTACAATGAGCAGTTCTTC.

The sample holds a few counts of this clonotype. V gene TRBV7-9 combines with J gene TRBJ2-3; the D gene is possibly TRBD2 (5 bases). Trimming took off 6 bases at V and 4 bases at J, with 14 bases between the two ends. CDR3 length equals 14 residues. CDR1 is SEHNR, CDR2 FQNEAQ, per germline (reference sequence). CDR3 bases: TGTGCCAGCAGACAAGCGGTGCGGGCAGATACGCAGTATTTT. As protein: CASRQAVRADTQYF.

This clonotype was recorded a few times. The chain couples TRBV29-1 to TRBJ2-5, with D uncertain. The V end was cut by 2 bases, the J end by 4 bases, with 5 bases between. The CDR3 totals 11 residues. The germline CDR1 and CDR2 sequences are SQVTM and ANQGSEA. CDR3 amino acids: CSVEPAETQYF. CDR3 nucleotide sequence: TGCAGCGTTGAACCGGCAGAGACCCAGTACTTC.

This rearrangement joins TRBV12-3 or TRBV12-4 to TRBJ2-1, with 7 bases fitting TRBD1. CDR3 length equals 11 residues. V lost 8 bases, J lost 15 bases, and 10 bases stayed unmatched. CDR3 protein: CASGQGEVGFF. The DNA of the CDR3 is TGTGCCAGCGGCCAGGGGGAAGTCGGGTTCTTC.

This clonotype has just a few counts. The CDR3 bases are TGCAGTGCTAGAGAAGGGACTAGTAGCACCGGGGAGCTGTTTTTT. Translated: CSAREGTSSTGELFF. The V call is TRBV20-1, the J call TRBJ2-2; 8 positions match TRBD2. The CDR3 covers 15 residues. J lost 4 bases, V lost 0 bases, and 4 bases had no gene match. Germline V gene data show CDR1 as DFQATT and CDR2 as SNEGSKA (reference sequence).

The chain uses TRBV7-8 and TRBJ2-1, with TRBD1 identical over 9 bases. Germline values: CDR1 SGHVS, CDR2 FQNEAQ. With V trimmed by 4 bases and J by 2 bases, 6 bases remained unmatched. The CDR3 is 16 amino acids. CDR3 in amino acids: CASSSKQGATYNEQFF. The CDR3 bases are TGTGCCAGCAGCTCCAAACAGGGGGCAACCTACAATGAGCAGTTCTTC.

This clonotype was found a few times. The chain is built from TRBV12-3 or TRBV12-4 and TRBJ2-4, with D hard to call. Trimming removed 5 bases at V and 7 bases at J, with 12 bases between. This CDR3 has 13 residues. Here the CDR3 reads CASSQKPGNIQYF. The CDR3 DNA is TGTGCCAGCAGTCAAAAGCCCGGGAACATTCAGTACTTC.

V gene TRBV5-1 combines with J gene TRBJ2-7, with D unresolved. This CDR3 is built from 14 residues. The germline gives CDR1 SGHRS, CDR2 YFSETQ. V was pared by 1 base and J by 3 bases, with 11 bases between. CDR3 bases: TGCGCCAGCAGCTTGTCAGGAAGTCACTACGAGCAGTACTTC. This encodes CASSLSGSHYEQYF. Looking up the rest from reference TRBV5-1 and TRBJ2-7 gives the full variable domain: KAGVTQTPRYLIKTRGQQVTLSCSPISGHRSVSWYQQTPGQGLQFLFEYFSETQRNKGNFPGRFSGRQFSNSRSEMNVSTLELGDSALYLCASSLSGSHYEQYFGPGTRLTVT.

This rearrangement joins TRBV11-2 to TRBJ1-3, with a possible D match to TRBD1 (6 bases). The CDR3 totals 14 residues. Germline values: CDR1 SGHAT, CDR2 FQNNGV. Trimming shortened V by 3 bases and J by 4 bases, and 10 bases separated the two germline ends. This CDR3 is CASSFSGTGNTIYF. In DNA, the CDR3 is TGTGCCAGCAGCTTTTCAGGGACAGGAAACACCATATATTTT.

This clonotype appeared a few times. This chain connects TRBV6-5 to TRBJ2-6, with D possibly being TRBD1 or TRBD2 (5 bases each). V was shortened by 2 bases and J by 0 bases, with 11 bases between the two germline ends. CDR1 and CDR2 from the germline V gene are MNHEY and SVGAGI. The CDR3 extends over 17 amino acids. CDR3 in amino acids: CASSYGGLSSGANVLTF. CDR3 nucleotide sequence: TGTGCCAGCAGTTACGGGGGTCTAAGCTCTGGGGCCAACGTCCTGACTTTC.

The chain combines TRBV10-3 with TRBJ2-2; no reliable D call. The V gene lost 2 bases and the J gene lost 4 bases, with 5 bases spanning the gap. CDR1 and CDR2 (germline): ENHRY, SYGVKD. The CDR3 runs 13 residues. CDR3 loop: CAISELATGELFF. As DNA, the CDR3 is TGTGCCATCAGTGAGCTGGCCACCGGGGAGCTGTTTTTT.